These 18 T cell receptor beta chains share one sample of origin, sequenced in a study of blood T cell repertoires in COVID-19. Sequenced by immunoSEQ multiplex PCR; TCRdb stores in-frame clones only, minus some. The sample carries under 85,000 clones, about 85% recorded once. Material for sequencing was peripheral blood. Receptor source: a man aged 55 to 70 with active or convalescent COVID-19.

There are a few counts of this clone. The chain combines TRBV5-1 with TRBJ2-3, with D perhaps TRBD1 (5 bases). This CDR3 has 13 amino acids. CDR1 and CDR2 from the germline V gene are SGHRS and YFSETQ. Trimming left V 4 bases short and J 1 base short, with 7 bases between. CDR3 DNA: TGCGCCAGCAGCGAAGGGGGCACAGATACGCAGTATTTT. This sequence encodes CASSEGGTDTQYF.

This clone is a singleton in its sample. The chain uses TRBV7-2 and TRBJ1-2, with D perhaps matching TRBD1 (6 bases). This CDR3 comprises 16 residues. Per the germline V gene, CDR1 is SGHTA and CDR2 is FQGNSA. V dropped 4 bases and J dropped 0 bases, with 15 bases sitting between them. The CDR3 coding sequence is TGTGCCAGCAGCTCCGGGACAAAAGGGGCTAACTATGGCTACACCTTC. This sequence encodes CASSSGTKGANYGYTF.

With respect to this clone: One end of the junction does not line up with germline, which may come from a read error. Different DNA sequences within this sample yield the same CDR3. The chain links TRBV10-3 to TRBJ2-2, with 16 bases identical to TRBD2. The CDR3 sequence is 17 residues long. Germline assignment: CDR1 ENHRY and CDR2 SYGVKD. In nucleotides, the CDR3 is TGTGCCACCGCGGGACTAGCGGGGGGGATGAACACCGGGGAACTGTTTTTT. Protein: CATAGLAGGMNTGELFF.

This rearrangement joins TRBV29-1 to TRBJ2-5; 10 bases are shared with TRBD1. Looked up from germline, CDR1 is SQVTM and CDR2 is ANQGSEA. V shed 5 bases, J shed 4 bases, and the junction held 7 bases outside the gene matches. CDR3 size: 14 residues. CDR3 in amino acids: CSVTKWDRGETQYF. Written as DNA, the CDR3 is TGCAGCGTTACAAAATGGGACAGGGGAGAGACCCAGTACTTC.

This clone is labeled as medium-sized. The chain is built from TRBV24-1 and TRBJ2-2, with 8 bases lining up with TRBD2. J gave up 6 bases and V 10 bases, and 9 bases lay outside the gene matches. The CDR3 consists of 14 residues. CDR1 is KGHDR, CDR2 SFDVKD, per germline. The CDR3 DNA is TGTGCCACTCGGGAGGGTCGGGATTCCGGGGAGCTGTTTTTT. Protein: CATREGRDSGELFF.

The chain links TRBV5-4 to TRBJ2-1, with 13 bases matching TRBD2. Germline CDR1 is SGHNT and CDR2 is YYREEE (reference sequence). CDR3 length equals 18 residues. Trimming cost V 4 bases and J 4 bases; bases outside gene matches: 11. CDR3 sequence (DNA): TGTGCCAGCAGCCCCGAATGGGGACTAGCGGGACGTTACAATGAGCAGTTCTTC. Translated, it gives CASSPEWGLAGRYNEQFF.

This clone was picked up a small number of times. The rearrangement uses TRBV27 and TRBJ1-5; 11 bases are a match to TRBD1. The CDR3 is made up of 15 amino acids. Germline lookup yields CDR1 MNHEY and CDR2 SMNVEV (reference sequence). The J segment lost 4 bases and the V segment lost 5 bases, leaving 4 bases of the junction unmatched. The CDR3, as DNA: TGTGCCAGCAGTGGGGGGACAGGGGGAAATCAGCCCCAGCATTTT. Its translation: CASSGGTGGNQPQHF.

V usage is TRBV18 and J usage is TRBJ2-2, with 11 bases matching TRBD2. The trim removed 2 bases at V and 1 base at J, leaving 6 bases unmatched. In germline, CDR1 is KGHSH, CDR2 LQKENI. This CDR3 has 18 residues. The CDR3 DNA reads TGTGCCAGCTCACCAATAGCCGGACTAGCGGGGAACACCGGGGAGCTGTTTTTT. It encodes CASSPIAGLAGNTGELFF.

V gene TRBV7-9 combines with J gene TRBJ2-5, with D possibly TRBD2 on 5 matching bases. V was clipped by 5 bases and J by 7 bases, with 14 bases between them. The CDR3 length is 13 residues. Germline-derived CDR1 and CDR2 are SEHNR and FQNEAQ (reference sequence). CDR3 sequence (DNA): TGTGCCAGCAGCGACGACGGGGATAGGACCCAGTACTTC. Its protein is CASSDDGDRTQYF. The whole variable domain, filled in from reference TRBV7-9 and TRBJ2-5, reads DTGVSQNPRHKITKRGQNVTFRCDPISEHNRLYWYRQTLGQGPEFLTYFQNEAQLEKSRLLSDRFSAERPKGSFSTLEIQRTEQGDSAMYLCASSDDGDRTQYFGPGTRLLVL.

This clone was seen a single time. The chain combines TRBV15 with TRBJ1-2; D possibly corresponds to TRBD1 (6 bases). Trimming left V 0 bases short and J 3 bases short, with 11 bases between. The CDR3 is made up of 15 amino acids. The germline V gene has CDR1 LNHNV and CDR2 YYDKDF (reference sequence). The CDR3 is CATSRDPPGDYGYTF. In DNA form, the CDR3 reads TGTGCCACCAGCAGAGATCCCCCAGGGGACTATGGCTACACCTTC.

The genes are TRBV19 and TRBJ1-1; D ambiguous. The CDR3 consists of 14 residues. V lost 3 bases to trimming and J lost 2 bases, with 10 bases between them. Germline CDR1 reads LNHDA; CDR2 reads SQIVND (reference sequence). DNA for the CDR3: TGTGCCAGTAGTATCCTTGGACTAAACACTGAAGCTTTCTTT. Protein sequence: CASSILGLNTEAFF. The variable domain in full, completed from reference TRBV19 and TRBJ1-1, reads DGGITQSPKYLFRKEGQNVTLSCEQNLNHDAMYWYRQDPGQGLRLIYYSQIVNDFQKGDIAEGYSVSREKKESFPLTVTSAQKNPTAFYLCASSILGLNTEAFFGQGTRLTVV.

The chain is built from TRBV4-3 and TRBJ2-2, with D maybe TRBD2 (6 bases). Trimming took off 0 bases at V and 0 bases at J, with 11 bases between the two ends. CDR3 length: 17 residues. Germline CDR1 reads LGHNA; CDR2 reads YSLEER. CDR3 loop: CASSQDSWRANTGELFF. CDR3 DNA sequence: TGCGCCAGCAGCCAAGATAGTTGGAGGGCGAACACCGGGGAGCTGTTTTTT.

The rearrangement joins TRBV7-2 to TRBJ2-7; 7 bases fit TRBD2. The V gene end was trimmed by 0 bases and the J gene end by 2 bases; junction bases not matched to a gene: 10. Germline CDR1 SGHTA, CDR2 FQGNSA. The CDR3 runs to 17 residues. The CDR3 DNA follows: TGTGCCAGCAGCTTAGCGCCCTCTGGCGGGGGAGCCTACGAGCAGTACTTC. This gives the protein CASSLAPSGGGAYEQYF.

The V and J genes are TRBV20-1 and TRBJ1-4, with 8 bases that match TRBD1. The CDR3 contains 15 residues. Germline V lookup: CDR1 DFQATT, CDR2 SNEGSKA (reference sequence). The ends lost 3 bases at V and 8 bases at J; junction bases unmatched: 11. CDR3 in DNA: TGCAGTGCTAGTAGGCAGGGGGCGCGGCGAGAAAAACTGTTTTTT. It specifies CSASRQGARREKLFF.

The chain combines TRBV5-5 with TRBJ1-2, with D possibly matching TRBD1 (5 bases). In germline, CDR1 is SGHKS, CDR2 YYEKEE (reference sequence). Trimming removed 2 bases from V and 1 base from J, with 9 bases in between. There are 14 residues in the CDR3. For the CDR3, the DNA is TGTGCCAGCAGCTTTGACAGTGTTAACTATGGCTACACCTTC. Protein product: CASSFDSVNYGYTF.

The chain employs TRBV10-3 and TRBJ2-3, with 7 positions matching TRBD2. Germline V lookup: CDR1 ENHRY, CDR2 SYGVKD. The junction had 9 bases not matched to a gene; V was cut back by 6 bases and J by 3 bases. This CDR3 contains 15 residues. CDR3 in DNA: TGTGCCATCAGAGTCGGGGACTATGGGACAGATACGCAGTATTTT. It translates to CAIRVGDYGTDTQYF.

This chain connects TRBV7-8 to TRBJ1-5; 7 bases fit TRBD1. J gave up 7 bases and V 8 bases, and 11 bases lay outside the gene matches. This CDR3 comprises 14 residues. Germline V lookup: CDR1 SGHVS, CDR2 FQNEAQ. For the CDR3, the DNA is TGTGCCAGCGGCAGGGTTGCAGGGGGGCAGCCCCAGCATTTT. Protein product: CASGRVAGGQPQHF. Drawing the rest from reference TRBV7-8 and TRBJ1-5, the complete variable domain is GAGVSQSPRYKVAKRGQDVALRCDPISGHVSLFWYQQALGQGPEFLTYFQNEAQLDKSGLPSDRFFAERPEGSVSTLKIQRTQQEDSAVYLCASGRVAGGQPQHFGDGTRLSIL.

This chain links TRBV6-5 with TRBJ1-4; unclear D gene. There are 13 residues in the CDR3. The ends were cut back, 10 bases at V and 2 bases at J, with 11 bases in the middle. CDR1 MNHEY and CDR2 SVGAGI come from the germline V gene. CDR3 sequence: CATPDKTNEKLFF. Written as DNA, the CDR3 is TGTGCCACCCCCGACAAGACTAATGAAAAACTGTTTTTT.